This entry features one TCR beta chain sequence. Antigen specificity is unknown. The data were taken from a study of T-cell reconstitution after alpha-beta-depleted transplantation in children. Study observations and caveats: One year post-transplant, T-cell counts and diversity were largely derived from T cells produced anew.

The CDR3 covers 14 residues. The J segment lost 9 bases and the V segment lost 3 bases, leaving 7 bases of the junction unmatched. CDR1 SGHRS and CDR2 YFSETQ come from the germline V gene. Unique molecular identifiers were incorporated during preparation of the TCRbeta library. TCRdb independently ran MiXCR on the PCR reads; one entry per CDR3 protein. The sample lists fewer than 400,000 distinct CDR3 sequences, approximately 23% occurring once. This rearrangement joins TRBV5-1 to TRBJ2-1; TRBD1 aligns across 9 bases. The input for sequencing was PBMCs, mostly from graft donor cells, taken 180 days after TCRalphabeta/CD19-depleted stem cell transplant. This TCR was recovered from a male patient between 5 and 17 years old who had a stem cell transplant for acute lymphoblastic leukemia, so the T cells may come from the graft donor. This CDR3 reads CASSSDRGGTEQFF. The DNA for the CDR3 is TGCGCCAGCAGCTCCGACAGGGGGGGGACTGAGCAGTTCTTC.